The 22 T cell receptor beta chains reported below all come from one sample, sequenced in a study of blood T cell repertoires in COVID-19. Profiling relied on immunoSEQ multiplex PCR, and the TCRdb table lists in-frame clones only, not all of them. The sample shows some 28,000 clones, 87% of them seen only once. Sequencing input: peripheral blood. These receptors were taken from a human donor in a cohort sampled during active COVID-19.

The V gene is TRBV9, the J gene TRBJ2-1, with 8 bases lining up with TRBD2. The CDR3 runs to 15 residues. The ends lost 4 bases at V and 3 bases at J; junction bases unmatched: 6. Germline V gene data show CDR1 as SGDLS and CDR2 as YYNGEE. The CDR3 protein is CASSPAGGLYNEQFF. The CDR3 DNA sequence: TGTGCCAGCAGCCCCGCGGGGGGACTCTACAATGAGCAGTTCTTC.

This clone has more than one count but fewer than ten. The chain is built from TRBV6-4 and TRBJ2-2; D not certain. The CDR3 loop spans 14 amino acids. CDR1 and CDR2 from the germline V gene are MRHNA and SNTAGT. Trimming removed 2 bases from V and 6 bases from J, with 10 bases in between. The CDR3 coding sequence is TGTGCCAGCAGTGACGGCTTTCCATCCGGGGAGCTGTTTTTT. This codes for CASSDGFPSGELFF.

V gene TRBV14 combines with J gene TRBJ1-2; tentatively, D is TRBD1 (5 bases). V gave up 3 bases and J gave up 4 bases, with 9 bases separating them. The CDR3 loop spans 13 amino acids. CDR1 and CDR2 (germline): SGHDN, FVKESK. CDR3 coding DNA: TGTGCCAGCAGCCACGGGCAGGGCTATGGCTACACCTTC. This sequence encodes CASSHGQGYGYTF.

This clone was observed a handful of times. The chain is built from TRBV12-3 or TRBV12-4 and TRBJ1-5, with D unresolved. Trimming pared 2 bases from V and 7 bases from J, leaving 9 bases between. CDR3 size: 13 residues. The CDR3 DNA is TGTGCCAGCAGTTTACGGCGGGAGCAGCCCCAGCATTTT. Protein: CASSLRREQPQHF.

This clone has just a few counts. The genes are TRBV3-1 (or the pseudogene TRBV3-2) and TRBJ1-6, with 9 bases fitting TRBD1. Germline values: CDR1 LGHDT, CDR2 YNNKEL (reference sequence). The CDR3 extends over 16 amino acids. V shed 4 bases, J shed 7 bases, and the junction held 8 bases outside the gene matches. CDR3 loop: CASSPIQGAWNSPLHF. The CDR3 nucleotides read TGTGCCAGCAGCCCAATACAGGGGGCTTGGAATTCACCCCTCCACTTT.

This clone was seen once. This chain joins TRBV7-2 and TRBJ2-3; TRBD2 might be the D (5 bases). V lost 1 base and J 1 base, leaving 12 bases between the germline ends. Germline CDR1 SGHTA, CDR2 FQGNSA. The CDR3 contains 16 residues. The CDR3 DNA reads as TGTGCCAGCAGCTTAGGGGCGGGCACCCGCACAGATACGCAGTATTTT. Its protein product is CASSLGAGTRTDTQYF. The full variable domain, rest sourced from reference TRBV7-2 and TRBJ2-3, is GAGVSQSPSNKVTEKGKDVELRCDPISGHTALYWYRQSLGQGLEFLIYFQGNSAPDKSGLPSDRFSAERTGGSVSTLTIQRTQQEDSAVYLCASSLGAGTRTDTQYFGPGTRLTVL.

The V call is TRBV12-5, the J call TRBJ2-1, with 9 nucleotides matching TRBD2. Trimming at V came to 1 base and at J to 4 bases, leaving 5 bases not matched to a gene. The CDR3 consists of 16 residues. CDR1 is LGHNT, CDR2 FRNRAP, per germline. The CDR3 protein is CASGLDPGLAYNEQFF. The CDR3 DNA sequence: TGTGCTAGTGGTTTGGACCCGGGACTAGCTTACAATGAGCAGTTCTTC. Filled out from reference TRBV12-5 and TRBJ2-1, the complete variable domain reads DARVTQTPRHKVTEMGQEVTMRCQPILGHNTVFWYRQTMMQGLELLAYFRNRAPLDDSGMPKDRFSAEMPDATLATLKIQPSEPRDSAVYFCASGLDPGLAYNEQFFGPGTRLTVL.

The V and J genes are TRBV10-3 and TRBJ2-3; TRBD2 agrees at 7 bases. The CDR3 covers 15 residues. V shed 8 bases and J 5 bases; nucleotides not matched to a gene: 13. Per germline, CDR1 ENHRY and CDR2 SYGVKD. CDR3 sequence: CAISLMASGIDTQYF. In DNA form, the CDR3 reads TGTGCCATCTCGCTCATGGCTAGCGGAATAGATACGCAGTATTTT.

J is TRBJ1-4 and V is TRBV2, with 9 bases matching TRBD1. The CDR3 consists of 16 residues. Trimming removed 8 bases from V and 0 bases from J; junction bases left unmatched: 7. The germline V gene has CDR1 SNHLY and CDR2 FYNNEI. CDR3 nucleotide sequence: TGTGCCAGCCGCCGGGACAGGGCTGCAACTAATGAAAAACTGTTTTTT. The encoded protein is CASRRDRAATNEKLFF.

The gene calls are TRBV5-1 and TRBJ2-7; 10 bases are a match to TRBD2. CDR3 length: 16 residues. Germline CDR1 is SGHRS and CDR2 is YFSETQ. V lost 4 bases, J lost 2 bases, and 9 bases stayed unmatched. In nucleotides, the CDR3 is TGCGCCAGCAGCCGAAGCCCTAGCGGGGGAACCTACGAGCAGTACTTC. Residues: CASSRSPSGGTYEQYF.

This clone was seen just once. J is TRBJ2-5 and V is TRBV19, with TRBD2 matching over 8 bases. In germline, CDR1 is LNHDA, CDR2 SQIVND (reference sequence). This CDR3 has 19 amino acids. V dropped 3 bases and J dropped 4; count of bases not matched to a gene: 19. The DNA for the CDR3 is TGTGCCAGTAGTATGATCATGTGGGTCGGGGGGGGCCCTAGAGAGACCCAGTACTTC. This encodes CASSMIMWVGGGPRETQYF.

The CDR3: CASSLSRGTGPYGYTF. The CDR3 nucleotides read TGTGCCAGCAGTTTAAGTCGGGGGACGGGCCCCTATGGCTACACCTTC. The chain couples TRBV27 to TRBJ1-2; D perhaps matches TRBD1 (5 bases). Germline V gives CDR1 MNHEY, CDR2 SMNVEV (reference sequence). Trimming took off 2 bases at V and 4 bases at J, with 17 bases between the two ends. There are 16 residues in the CDR3.

This sequence joins TRBV15 and TRBJ2-2; the D gene is possibly TRBD2 (5 bases). CDR3 length: 14 residues. Trimming cost V 0 bases and J 5 bases, with 7 bases left between them. Germline V gene data show CDR1 as LNHNV and CDR2 as YYDKDF (reference sequence). Here the CDR3 DNA reads TGTGCCACCAGCAGAGATCGCGGGACCGGGGAGCTGTTTTTT. This gives the protein CATSRDRGTGELFF.

This clone is medium-sized in the sample. The chain joins TRBV3-1 (or the pseudogene TRBV3-2) to TRBJ2-7; weak D call: TRBD2 (6 bases). There are 17 residues in the CDR3. The V end lost 4 bases, the J end lost 2 bases, and 21 bases lay between the germline ends. Germline assignment: CDR1 LGHDT and CDR2 YNNKEL (reference sequence). CDR3 sequence reads: CASSLTLPGTAAYEQYF. The CDR3 nucleotides are TGTGCCAGCAGCCTCACACTCCCAGGGACTGCTGCCTACGAGCAGTACTTC.

This chain connects TRBV7-9 to TRBJ1-2; possible D gene TRBD1, 5 bases. Germline-derived CDR1 and CDR2 are SEHNR and FQNEAQ (reference sequence). V was pared by 2 bases and J by 4 bases, with 8 bases between. The CDR3 spans 13 residues. The CDR3 spells CASSLRQGYGYTF. The CDR3 DNA is TGTGCCAGCAGCTTACGGCAGGGCTATGGCTACACCTTC.

The V and J genes are TRBV19 and TRBJ1-2; D is undetermined. This CDR3 has 14 amino acids. V was trimmed by 5 bases and J by 8 bases, leaving 18 bases between them. Germline values: CDR1 LNHDA, CDR2 SQIVND (reference sequence). CDR3 loop: CASSPLLSGFGYTF. In DNA form, the CDR3 reads TGTGCCAGTAGTCCCCTTCTAAGCGGGTTCGGCTACACCTTC.

V gene TRBV5-1 combines with J gene TRBJ1-3, with a weak D call TRBD1 (6 bases). Germline V CDR1 and CDR2: SGHRS, YFSETQ. Trimming removed 4 bases from V and 2 bases from J, with 13 bases in between. This CDR3 comprises 15 residues. Here the CDR3 reads CASSQRGAPGNTIYF. In DNA form, the CDR3 reads TGCGCCAGCAGCCAGCGGGGGGCTCCTGGAAACACCATATATTTT.

This clone was detected once. The DNA of the CDR3 is TGTGCCAGCAGTTTACGACAAAAGCGACGGGATGAGCCTGGAAACACCATATATTTT. Its protein product is CASSLRQKRRDEPGNTIYF. The chain joins TRBV28 to TRBJ1-3, with D unresolved. V was clipped by 2 bases and J by 2 bases, with 22 bases between them. Germline V gives CDR1 MDHEN, CDR2 SYDVKM. The CDR3 covers 19 residues.

The chain couples TRBV9 to TRBJ2-1; 14 bases are a match to TRBD2. CDR3 length: 16 amino acids. The germline gives CDR1 SGDLS, CDR2 YYNGEE. V gave up 2 bases and J gave up 10 bases; unmatched junction bases: 8. CDR3 nucleotides: TGTGCCAGCAGCGTCTCCGGGACTAGCGGGAGCGTAGAGCAGTTCTTC. Encoded protein: CASSVSGTSGSVEQFF.

This clone was found once. The chain is built from TRBV2 and TRBJ2-4; D may be TRBD2 (5 bases). V lost 4 bases and J lost 9, with 19 bases in between. From germline, CDR1 is SNHLY and CDR2 FYNNEI. The CDR3 consists of 15 residues. The CDR3 reads CASSVVGVGVGIQYF. For the CDR3, the DNA is TGTGCCAGCAGTGTCGTCGGGGTGGGAGTTGGCATTCAGTACTTC. The variable domain in full, with the rest retrieved from reference TRBV2 and TRBJ2-4, is EPEVTQTPSHQVTQMGQEVILRCVPISNHLYFYWYRQILGQKVEFLVSFYNNEISEKSEIFDDQFSVERPDGSNFTLKIRSTKLEDSAMYFCASSVVGVGVGIQYFGAGTRLSVL.

V and J are TRBV10-1 and TRBJ2-5, with 10 bases matching TRBD1. The CDR3 runs 15 residues. Trimming took 6 bases from V and 3 from J; bases not matched to a gene: 7. Per germline, CDR1 WNHNN and CDR2 SYGVQD (reference sequence). In DNA, the CDR3 is TGCGCCAGCAGCGCATCCGGGACAGGGGAAGAGACCCAGTACTTC. It specifies CASSASGTGEETQYF.

J is TRBJ2-1 and V is TRBV27; 9 bases are a match to TRBD1. V lost 6 bases, J lost 4 bases, and 10 bases stayed unmatched. The CDR3 spans 16 residues. CDR1 is MNHEY, CDR2 SMNVEV, per germline (reference sequence). The DNA for the CDR3 is TGTGCCAGCAGCTATCTTGGGACAGGGTCTTACAATGAGCAGTTCTTC. Protein product: CASSYLGTGSYNEQFF.